This entry describes one TCR beta chain. Anyone with autoimmune disease history or systemic immunosuppression was excluded. Blood sampling took place at baseline, cycle 4 day 1, and cycle 7 day 1. This CDR3 is built from 15 residues. Deletions cut 2 bases from V and 5 bases from J, with 18 bases between. Germline lookup yields CDR1 GTSNPN and CDR2 SVGIG (reference sequence). The method was immunoSEQ multiplex PCR; TCRdb's version includes in-frame clones alone and lacks a portion of them. This table has tens of thousands of clones, roughly 84% appearing once. The source of the sample is a study of OX40 agonist ivuxolimab in advanced cancers.

The sequence derives from an adult with an advanced solid tumor such as melanoma, head and neck, liver or kidney cancer. The chain couples TRBV30 to TRBJ2-5; D tentatively reads TRBD1 or TRBD2 (5 bases each). The sequenced sample was CD4+ or CD8+ T cells sorted from blood, obtained in a trial of the OX40 agonist ivuxolimab. The CDR3 DNA is TGTGCCTGGAGTCACGGGGACCGGGGAGACGAGACCCAGTACTTC. Translated, it gives CAWSHGDRGDETQYF.